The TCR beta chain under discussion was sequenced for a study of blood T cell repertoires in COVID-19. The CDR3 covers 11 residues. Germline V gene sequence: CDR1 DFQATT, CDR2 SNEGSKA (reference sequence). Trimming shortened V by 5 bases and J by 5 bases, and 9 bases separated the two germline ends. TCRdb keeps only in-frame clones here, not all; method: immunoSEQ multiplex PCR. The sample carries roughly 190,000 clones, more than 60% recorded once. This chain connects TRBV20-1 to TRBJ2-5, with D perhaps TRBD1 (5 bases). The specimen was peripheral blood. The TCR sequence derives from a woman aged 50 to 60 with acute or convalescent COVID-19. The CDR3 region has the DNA TGCAGTGCTGACAGCCACGAGACCCAGTACTTC. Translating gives CSADSHETQYF.